This T cell receptor (beta chain) stems from a study of identical twins. Study-wide results and limits: Researchers caution that invariant MAIT and iNKT cells could partly confound zero-insertion analyses.

As concerns this clonotype: The antigen is not known.

CDR1 and CDR2 from the germline V gene are MNHEY and SMNVEV (reference sequence). This CDR3 is 13 amino acids long. The germline V and J ends were trimmed by 3 bases and 6 bases, with 12 bases remaining between them. TCRdb used MiXCR to reprocess the 5' RACE reads, holding one entry per CDR3 protein. The sample yields 450,000 to 500,000 distinct CDR3 sequences, 13% to 15% seen once. Separately, the same data were catalogued under a study of yellow fever vaccine responses in identical twins.

The sequence derives from a woman under 30 in good health. The rearrangement joins TRBV27 to TRBJ2-7; D is possibly TRBD1 (6 bases). What was sequenced was CD4+ T cells sorted from blood. The CDR3 sequence: CASSFRGFSEQYF. The CDR3 nucleotides read TGTGCCAGCAGTTTCAGGGGCTTCTCCGAGCAGTACTTC.